This record concerns one T cell receptor (beta chain) sequence. The V gene's germline CDR1 is LGHDT and CDR2 YNNKEL (reference sequence). The CDR3 is 16 residues long. V was pared by 1 base and J by 7 bases, with 16 bases between. Original methodology: By means of reference gene primer amplification, nucleated cell counts were estimated. Data came from immunoSEQ multiplex PCR; TCRdb stores just in-frame clones and leaves some out. The V and J calls and clone size were taken over from that table, and D and trimming were inferred from the DNA. The data contain around 38,000 clones, 70% to 90% of them singletons. This sample is drawn from a study of blood T cell repertoires in COVID-19. Seattle participants joined during active infection and were tracked over time.

The chain combines TRBV3-1 (or the pseudogene TRBV3-2) with TRBJ2-2; D is unclear. This TCR was recovered from a man between 60 and 70 years old with COVID-19, enrolled during active disease. The sequenced sample was peripheral blood. The CDR3 loop reads CASSQASSSRFGELFF. CDR3 DNA sequence: TGTGCCAGCAGCCAAGCCTCCTCTAGTCGGTTCGGGGAGCTGTTTTTT.